This TCR beta chain emerged from a study of blood T cell repertoires in COVID-19. Background on the study: Samples came from the United States, Italy and Spain, spanning acute and convalescent COVID-19. Sources were T cells, B-cell-depleted T cells, or PBMCs; the material itself was cDNA or gDNA.

Original processing methods: Cell counts per sample came from amplifying reference gene primers. Libraries were prepared by immunoSEQ multiplex PCR; TCRdb keeps only in-frame clonotypes and omits some of them. The V and J calls and clone size were taken over from that table, and D and trimming were inferred from the DNA. The sample contains more than 35,000 clones, about four fifths of which appear only once. The sample holds one count of this clone. The V gene lost 7 bases and the J gene lost 7 bases, with 13 bases spanning the gap. Per germline, CDR1 LNHDA and CDR2 SQIVND (reference sequence). CDR3 length: 13 residues.

The sequence was collected from a woman over 75 with acute or convalescent COVID-19. This chain uses TRBV19 with TRBJ1-4; possibly TRBD1 for D (5 bases). The sequencing input was peripheral blood. CDR3 in amino acids: CASKRQLSEKLFF. As DNA, the CDR3 is TGTGCCAGTAAGAGACAGTTGAGTGAAAAACTGTTTTTT.